Presented here are 20 T cell receptor beta chains from one specimen sequenced in a study of cytotoxic CD8 clonotypes in ibrutinib-treated CLL. Sequencing used immunoSEQ multiplex PCR; TCRdb keeps in-frame clones, though not all of them. The sample contains some 200,000 clones, about four fifths of which appear only once. Specimen: PBMCs, collected after 12 months of ibrutinib treatment. The receptors here all came from a human donor with chronic lymphocytic leukemia.

The chain joins TRBV27 to TRBJ1-5; TRBD1 aligns across 7 bases. Germline CDR1 reads MNHEY; CDR2 reads SMNVEV (reference sequence). V shed 6 bases and J 0 bases; nucleotides not matched to a gene: 11. The CDR3 has 17 amino acids. In DNA form, the CDR3 reads TGTGCCAGCAGCCCAGGGGGAGGCAGTTATAGCAATCAGCCCCAGCATTTT. Protein: CASSPGGGSYSNQPQHF.

The J gene is TRBJ2-1, the V gene TRBV6-4; no reliable D call. CDR3 length: 12 residues. Germline V gene sequence: CDR1 MRHNA, CDR2 SNTAGT. Between the trimmed V and J ends, which lost 2 bases and 4 bases, there was a span of 3 bases. The CDR3 reads CASSDGYNEQFF. CDR3 in DNA: TGTGCCAGCAGTGACGGATACAATGAGCAGTTCTTC.

The CDR3: CAISAGAGEGYEQYF. CDR3 in DNA: TGTGCCATCAGTGCGGGAGCGGGAGAAGGTTACGAGCAGTACTTC. The rearrangement uses TRBV10-3 and TRBJ2-7; 8 nucleotides align to TRBD2. In germline, CDR1 is ENHRY, CDR2 SYGVKD. V lost 4 bases, J lost 4 bases, and 9 bases stayed unmatched. The CDR3 runs to 15 residues.

CDR3 loop: CASSQVTDTVYNEQFF. In nucleotides, the CDR3 is TGCGCCAGCAGCCAAGTGACGGACACGGTATACAATGAGCAGTTCTTC. V is TRBV4-1 and J is TRBJ2-1; D is possibly TRBD1 (5 bases). Germline CDR1 MGHRA, CDR2 YSYEKL. The CDR3 consists of 16 residues. V gave up 1 base and J gave up 4 bases, with 14 bases separating them.

This clone came up many times. In DNA form, the CDR3 reads TGCAGCGTCCGAGGGGGATATAATCAGCCCCAGCATTTT. Translating it yields CSVRGGYNQPQHF. This chain uses TRBV29-1 with TRBJ1-5; TRBD1 might be the D (6 bases). CDR3 length equals 13 residues. Trimming removed 6 bases from V and 4 bases from J, with 13 bases in between. Germline CDR1 SQVTM, CDR2 ANQGSEA.

The rearrangement joins TRBV4-2 to TRBJ2-3; D is unresolved. The CDR3 is made up of 16 amino acids. CDR1 and CDR2 (germline): LGHNA, YNFKEQ. Deletions cut 4 bases from V and 8 bases from J, with 22 bases between. The CDR3 region is CASSLGSWPLPGTQYF. The CDR3 DNA is TGTGCCAGCAGCCTGGGATCGTGGCCACTCCCAGGTACGCAGTATTTT.

This chain uses TRBV29-1 with TRBJ1-1; D gene uncertain. This CDR3 has 11 amino acids. Germline values: CDR1 SQVTM, CDR2 ANQGSEA. V lost 4 bases to trimming and J lost 0 bases, with 3 bases between them. The CDR3 nucleotides are TGCAGCGTTGGCGTGAACACTGAAGCTTTCTTT. It codes for CSVGVNTEAFF.

The V and J genes are TRBV18 and TRBJ2-7; 10 bases align to TRBD1. The germline V gene has CDR1 KGHSH and CDR2 LQKENI. The CDR3 is 14 amino acids. The trim removed 4 bases at V and 5 bases at J, leaving 5 bases unmatched. The DNA of the CDR3 is TGTGCCAGCTCACGACAGGGGGCGGCCAACGAGCAGTACTTC. It encodes CASSRQGAANEQYF.

CDR3 DNA: TGTGCCAGCAGTCCAACCACAGATACGCAGTATTTT. Amino acids: CASSPTTDTQYF. The chain employs TRBV27 and TRBJ2-3; the D is unclear. The CDR3 sequence is 12 residues long. Germline V gene data show CDR1 as MNHEY and CDR2 as SMNVEV (reference sequence). V gave up 5 bases and J gave up 2 bases, with 5 bases separating them.

The J gene is TRBJ1-2, the V gene TRBV4-1, with TRBD1 matching 9 bases. V lost 3 bases to trimming and J lost 7 bases; unmatched junction nucleotides: 6. Germline V gene sequence: CDR1 MGHRA, CDR2 YSYEKL. The CDR3 extends over 14 amino acids. The CDR3 coding sequence is TGCGCCAGCAGCCAGGACAGGGGCGGAGGTGGCTACACCTTC. This sequence encodes CASSQDRGGGGYTF.

The rearrangement uses TRBV28 and TRBJ2-1, with unresolved D. Trimming cost V 6 bases and J 2 bases, with 11 bases left between them. The CDR3 totals 14 residues. Germline loops: CDR1 MDHEN, CDR2 SYDVKM. CDR3 sequence reads: CASSWDGAYNEQFF. The CDR3 coding sequence is TGTGCCAGCAGCTGGGATGGTGCCTACAATGAGCAGTTCTTC.

V and J are TRBV29-1 and TRBJ1-2; D is uncertain. The CDR3 consists of 13 residues. V lost 7 bases to trimming and J lost 6 bases, with 18 bases between them. Germline V gene data show CDR1 as SQVTM and CDR2 as ANQGSEA. The CDR3 bases are TGCAGCGCCTACGGGGAGGGAGAGGATGGCTACACCTTC. Residues: CSAYGEGEDGYTF.

In regard to this clone: The junction departs from germline at one end; a sequencing error may be responsible. The CDR3: CASSRGSAYEQYF. The CDR3 coding sequence is TGTGCTAGCAGCCGCGGATCGGCCTACGAGCAGTACTTC. The chain couples TRBV7-7 to TRBJ2-7; D remains ambiguous. This CDR3 region has 13 residues. Germline assignment: CDR1 SSHAT and CDR2 FNYEAQ (reference sequence).

For the CDR3, the DNA is TGCGCCAGCAGTCGCGGGACTAGCGGGATATACACCGGGGAGCTGTTTTTT. Protein: CASSRGTSGIYTGELFF. V usage is TRBV5-1 and J usage is TRBJ2-2; TRBD2 aligns across 13 bases. The ends lost 5 bases at V and 3 bases at J; junction bases unmatched: 7. CDR1 is SGHRS and CDR2 is YFSETQ in the germline V gene. The CDR3 is 17 residues long. Full variable domain (rest looked up from reference TRBV5-1 and TRBJ2-2): KAGVTQTPRYLIKTRGQQVTLSCSPISGHRSVSWYQQTPGQGLQFLFEYFSETQRNKGNFPGRFSGRQFSNSRSEMNVSTLELGDSALYLCASSRGTSGIYTGELFFGEGSRLTVL.

V and J are TRBV25-1 and TRBJ2-3; 10 bases fit TRBD1. V dropped 5 bases and J dropped 2; count of bases not matched to a gene: 7. Germline values: CDR1 MGHDK, CDR2 SYGVNS. The CDR3 sequence is 16 residues long. CDR3 in amino acids: CASSTGQGPTTDTQYF. For the CDR3, the DNA is TGTGCCAGCAGTACGGGACAGGGGCCTACCACAGATACGCAGTATTTT.

The rearrangement links TRBV11-2 to TRBJ2-7; TRBD2 is a possible D gene (6 bases). This CDR3 comprises 13 residues. V lost 5 bases, J lost 6 bases, and 14 bases lay in between. The germline V gene has CDR1 SGHAT and CDR2 FQNNGV. The CDR3 here is CASSVPGLGEQYF. CDR3 nucleotides: TGTGCCAGCAGCGTCCCGGGACTTGGCGAGCAGTACTTC.

This chain uses TRBV2 with TRBJ2-7; 9 nucleotides align to TRBD1. The junction had 2 bases not matched to a gene; V was cut back by 2 bases and J by 0 bases. This CDR3 comprises 15 residues. Looked up from germline, CDR1 is SNHLY and CDR2 is FYNNEI. As DNA, the CDR3 is TGTGCCAGCAGTGAAAAGGACAGGGGCTCCTACGAGCAGTACTTC. Translating it yields CASSEKDRGSYEQYF.

The gene calls are TRBV19 and TRBJ2-5; D call uncertain. This CDR3 spans 13 amino acids. Trimming took 8 bases from V and 5 from J, leaving 15 bases between them. Germline V lookup: CDR1 LNHDA, CDR2 SQIVND (reference sequence). CDR3 sequence: CASSTTSFETQYF. The CDR3 bases are TGTGCCAGTTCGACGACATCGTTCGAGACCCAGTACTTC.

The chain has TRBV10-1 and TRBJ1-1; D remains unclear. The CDR3 extends over 16 amino acids. The V gene lost 3 bases and the J gene lost 0 bases, with 14 bases spanning the gap. Germline CDR1 WNHNN, CDR2 SYGVQD (reference sequence). The CDR3 sequence is CASSDGPTALNTEAFF. The CDR3 nucleotides are TGCGCCAGCAGTGACGGGCCGACTGCCCTGAACACTGAAGCTTTCTTT.

The genes are TRBV10-3 and TRBJ2-1, with 10 bases lining up with TRBD1. From germline, CDR1 is ENHRY and CDR2 SYGVKD. Trimming removed 6 bases from V and 6 bases from J; junction bases left unmatched: 5. The CDR3 runs to 14 residues. This chain's CDR3 is CAISPGQGGNEQFF. In DNA form, the CDR3 reads TGTGCCATCAGCCCTGGACAGGGGGGCAATGAGCAGTTCTTC.